The clone carrying this T cell receptor (beta chain) has a handful of counts. As yet, its antigen is unknown. Use of 60 Vbeta and 13 Jbeta primers characterized the PCR. Profiling relied on immunoSEQ multiplex PCR, and the TCRdb table lists in-frame clones only, not all of them. The sample has around 170,000 clones; 70% to 85% are singletons. Germline CDR1 reads SGHTA; CDR2 reads FQGNSA. Trimming took off 5 bases at V and 6 bases at J, with 8 bases between the two ends. CDR3 length equals 11 residues. This record belongs to a study of cytomegalovirus exposure and HLA in healthy donors. Whole-study context: Membership in the Caucasian-associated ancestry cluster was found for approximately 85% of approximately 400 genotyped donors.

Study-level findings and limits: In a later analysis, across HLA loci, associated TCR counts were highest for DRB1, lowest for HLA-C. The availability of immune exposure information extended only to CMV serostatus. A link between a missense DCLRE1C variant and TCR beta V- and J-gene trimming emerged from a later analysis.

The gene calls are TRBV7-2 and TRBJ2-7; possible D gene TRBD1, 5 bases. The receptor's source is a woman aged 35 to 49 in good health and CMV-seronegative. The sample taken for sequencing was PBMCs. The CDR3 nucleotides are TGTGCCAGCAGCGCCCAGGGCGAGCAGTACTTC. This codes for CASSAQGEQYF.